Described below is a single TCR beta chain sequence and its context. The V gene end was trimmed by 6 bases and the J gene end by 6 bases; junction bases not matched to a gene: 3. The CDR3 has 14 residues. Germline-derived CDR1 and CDR2 are MNHNS and SASEGT. Sample-barcoded 5' priming and a J-beta primer mix drove a second PCR of roughly 6 to 12 cycles. TCRdb reanalysed the 5' RACE reads using MiXCR and keeps one entry per CDR3 protein. The data show over 1,500,000 distinct CDR3 sequences, about two fifths seen once. The data stem from a study of blood T cells in healthy people across ages. The overall study: Through template switching, about one barcoded beta molecule was captured per two T cells, as measured in model experiments.

The sequence derives from a human donor in good health. The rearrangement links TRBV6-1 to TRBJ1-5; the match to TRBD1 covers 12 bases. The specimen sequenced was blood. CDR3 region: CASRGTGGFQPQHF. The CDR3 DNA is TGTGCCAGCAGAGGGACAGGGGGCTTTCAGCCCCAGCATTTT.